This paragraph covers one T cell receptor beta chain sequence. The antigen is not known. Germline-derived CDR1 and CDR2 are MDHEN and SYDVKM. The CDR3 loop spans 11 amino acids. Trimming took off 4 bases at V and 2 bases at J, with 2 bases between the two ends. These data come from a study of T cell responses to AZD1222 COVID-19 vaccine. Study-level points and caveats: The reported proportion of spike-specific TCRs targeting unmutated variant regions was nearly half.

This table comes from immunoSEQ multiplex PCR, and its TCRdb copy is limited to in-frame clones, with some not included. This table has 150,000 or so clones, about 92% appearing once. This TCR was recovered from an adult who received the AZD1222 COVID-19 vaccine. The sample in question was peripheral blood, obtained 28 days after the second AZD1222 dose. The chain employs TRBV28 and TRBJ1-2; D is undetermined. CDR3 in amino acids: CASSWNYGYTF. The CDR3 nucleotides are TGTGCCAGCAGTTGGAACTATGGCTACACCTTC.